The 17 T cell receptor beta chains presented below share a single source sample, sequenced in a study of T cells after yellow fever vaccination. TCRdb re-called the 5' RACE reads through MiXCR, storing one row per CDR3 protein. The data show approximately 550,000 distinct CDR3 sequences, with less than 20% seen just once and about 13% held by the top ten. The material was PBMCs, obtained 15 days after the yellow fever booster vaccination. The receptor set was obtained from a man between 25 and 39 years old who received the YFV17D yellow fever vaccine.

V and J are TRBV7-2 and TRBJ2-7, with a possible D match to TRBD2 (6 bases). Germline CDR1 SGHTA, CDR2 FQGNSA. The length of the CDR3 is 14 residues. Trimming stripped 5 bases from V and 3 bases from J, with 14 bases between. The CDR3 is CASSGGSLIYEQYF. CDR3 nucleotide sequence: TGTGCCAGCAGCGGGGGGTCATTAATCTACGAGCAGTACTTC.

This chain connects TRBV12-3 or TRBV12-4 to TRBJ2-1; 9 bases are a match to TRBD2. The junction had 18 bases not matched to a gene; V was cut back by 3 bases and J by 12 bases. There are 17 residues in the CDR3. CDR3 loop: CASSFETSGVSPLGQFF. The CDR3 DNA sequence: TGTGCCAGCAGTTTCGAGACTAGCGGAGTATCTCCCTTGGGGCAGTTCTTC.

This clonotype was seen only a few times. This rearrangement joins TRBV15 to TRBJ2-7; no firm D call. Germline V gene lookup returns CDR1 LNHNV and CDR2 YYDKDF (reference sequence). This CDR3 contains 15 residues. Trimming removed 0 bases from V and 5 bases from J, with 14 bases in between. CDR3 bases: TGTGCCACCAGCAGAGATCTGAAAACCCAAAACGAGCAGTACTTC. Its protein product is CATSRDLKTQNEQYF.

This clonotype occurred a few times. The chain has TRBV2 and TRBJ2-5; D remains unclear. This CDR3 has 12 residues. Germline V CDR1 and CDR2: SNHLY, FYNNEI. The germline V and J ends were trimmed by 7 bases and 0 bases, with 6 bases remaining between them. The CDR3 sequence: CASNSHQETQYF. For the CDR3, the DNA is TGTGCCAGCAACAGCCACCAAGAGACCCAGTACTTC.

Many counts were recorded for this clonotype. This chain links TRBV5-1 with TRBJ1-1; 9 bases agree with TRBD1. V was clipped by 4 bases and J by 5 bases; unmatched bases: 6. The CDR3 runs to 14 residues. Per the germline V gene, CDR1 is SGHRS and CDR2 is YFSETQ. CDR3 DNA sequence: TGCGCCAGCAGCCTAACAGGGGGCCGGACTGAAGCTTTCTTT. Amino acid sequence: CASSLTGGRTEAFF.

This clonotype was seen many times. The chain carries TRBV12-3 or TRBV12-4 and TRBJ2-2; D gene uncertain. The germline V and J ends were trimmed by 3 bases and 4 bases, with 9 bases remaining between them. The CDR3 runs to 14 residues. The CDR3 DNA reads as TGTGCCAGCAGTTTCCGGGTCGGCACCGGGGAGCTGTTTTTT. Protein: CASSFRVGTGELFF.

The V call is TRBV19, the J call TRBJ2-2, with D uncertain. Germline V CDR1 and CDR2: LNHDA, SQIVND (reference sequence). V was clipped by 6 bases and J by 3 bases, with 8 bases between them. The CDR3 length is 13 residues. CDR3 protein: CASSRKDTGELFF. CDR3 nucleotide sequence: TGTGCCAGTAGCCGGAAGGACACCGGGGAGCTGTTTTTT.

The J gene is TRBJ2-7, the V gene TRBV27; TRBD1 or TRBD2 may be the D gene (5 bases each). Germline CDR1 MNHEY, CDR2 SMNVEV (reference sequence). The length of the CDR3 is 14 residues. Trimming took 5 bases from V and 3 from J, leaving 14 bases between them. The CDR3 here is CASSPGTVYYEQYF. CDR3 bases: TGTGCCAGCAGTCCGGGGACGGTTTACTACGAGCAGTACTTC.

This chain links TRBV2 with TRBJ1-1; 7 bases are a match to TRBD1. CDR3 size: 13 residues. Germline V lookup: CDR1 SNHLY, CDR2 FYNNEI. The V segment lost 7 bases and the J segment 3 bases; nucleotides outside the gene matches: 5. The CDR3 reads CASKRTGDTEAFF. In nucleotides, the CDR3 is TGTGCCAGCAAGCGCACAGGGGACACTGAAGCTTTCTTT.

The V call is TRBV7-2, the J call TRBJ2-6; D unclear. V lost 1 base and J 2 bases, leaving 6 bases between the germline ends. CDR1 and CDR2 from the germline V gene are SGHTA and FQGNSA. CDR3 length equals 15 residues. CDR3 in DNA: TGTGCCAGCAGCTTAGAGGTCGCTGGGGCCAACGTCCTGACTTTC. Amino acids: CASSLEVAGANVLTF.

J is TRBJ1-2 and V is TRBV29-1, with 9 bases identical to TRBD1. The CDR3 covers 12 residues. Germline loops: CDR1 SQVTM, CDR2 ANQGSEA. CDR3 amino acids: CVRTGDHYGYTF. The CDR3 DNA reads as TGCGTCCGGACAGGGGACCACTATGGCTACACCTTC.

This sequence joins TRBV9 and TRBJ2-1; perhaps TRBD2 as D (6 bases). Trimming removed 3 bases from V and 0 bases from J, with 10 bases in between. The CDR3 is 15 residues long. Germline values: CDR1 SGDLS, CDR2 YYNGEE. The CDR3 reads CASSAGLSSYNEQFF. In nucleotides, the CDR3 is TGTGCCAGCAGCGCGGGACTTAGCTCCTACAATGAGCAGTTCTTC.

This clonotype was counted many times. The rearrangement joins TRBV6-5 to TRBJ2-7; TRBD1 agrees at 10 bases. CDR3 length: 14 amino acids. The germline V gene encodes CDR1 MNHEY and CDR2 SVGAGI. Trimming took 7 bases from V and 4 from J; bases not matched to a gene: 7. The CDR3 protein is CASNRDRGEYEQYF. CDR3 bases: TGTGCCAGCAATCGGGACAGGGGAGAGTACGAGCAGTACTTC.

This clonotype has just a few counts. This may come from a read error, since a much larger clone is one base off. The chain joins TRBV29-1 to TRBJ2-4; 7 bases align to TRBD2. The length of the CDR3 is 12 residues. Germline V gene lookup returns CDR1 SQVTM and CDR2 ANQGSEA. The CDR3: CSVDAGENIQSF. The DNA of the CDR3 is TGCAGCGTCGACGCGGGAGAAAACATTCAGTCCTTC.

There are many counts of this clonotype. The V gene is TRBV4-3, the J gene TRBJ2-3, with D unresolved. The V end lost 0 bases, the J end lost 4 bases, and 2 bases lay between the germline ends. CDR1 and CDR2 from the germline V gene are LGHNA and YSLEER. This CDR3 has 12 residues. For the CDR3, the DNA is TGCGCCAGCAGCCAAGATTCAGATACGCAGTATTTT. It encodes CASSQDSDTQYF.

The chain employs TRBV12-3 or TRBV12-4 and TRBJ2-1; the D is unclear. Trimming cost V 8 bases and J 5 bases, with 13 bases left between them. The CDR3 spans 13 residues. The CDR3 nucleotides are TGTGCCAGCGGGGAATCCAGCCACAATGAGCAGTTCTTC. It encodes CASGESSHNEQFF.

The CDR3 region has the DNA TGTGCCAGCAGCTTAGGAGAGGCAGGCCGGCGGTACTTC. Amino acids: CASSLGEAGRRYF. The chain links TRBV7-9 to TRBJ2-4; D gene unclear. Per the germline V gene, CDR1 is SEHNR and CDR2 is FQNEAQ (reference sequence). The CDR3 contains 13 residues. V was cut by 1 base and J by 15 bases, with 16 bases left in between.